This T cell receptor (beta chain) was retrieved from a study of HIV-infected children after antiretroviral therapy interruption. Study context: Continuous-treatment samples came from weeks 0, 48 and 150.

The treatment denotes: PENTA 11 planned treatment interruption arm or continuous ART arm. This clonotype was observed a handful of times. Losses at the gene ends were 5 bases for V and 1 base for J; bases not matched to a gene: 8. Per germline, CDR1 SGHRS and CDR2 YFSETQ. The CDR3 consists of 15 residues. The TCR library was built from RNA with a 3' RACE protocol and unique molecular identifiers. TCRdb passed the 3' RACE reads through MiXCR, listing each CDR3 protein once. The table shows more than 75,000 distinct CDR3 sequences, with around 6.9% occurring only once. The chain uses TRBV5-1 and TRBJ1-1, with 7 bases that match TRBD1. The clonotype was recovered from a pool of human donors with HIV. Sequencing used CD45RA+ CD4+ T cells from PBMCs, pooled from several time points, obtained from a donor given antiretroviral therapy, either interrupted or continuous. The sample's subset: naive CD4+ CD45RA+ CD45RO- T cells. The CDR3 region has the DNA TGCGCCAGCAGTCCCCTTGGACAGGAGAACACTGAAGCTTTCTTT. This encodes CASSPLGQENTEAFF.